A selection of T cell receptor beta chains follows, all from one sample in a study of T cells after yellow fever vaccination. TCRdb called the 5' RACE reads again in MiXCR, with one record for every CDR3 protein. The sample contains some 500,000 distinct CDR3 sequences, roughly 13% of which appear only once. The sample in question was PBMCs, obtained on the day of the yellow fever booster vaccination. The receptors were gathered from a man aged 25-45 years who received the YFV17D yellow fever vaccine. CDR3s include the opening cysteine and the closing phenylalanine or tryptophan. The D gene is left open where the match is weak. Clone size is not always given. Where it is, it says once, few, many or a class for expanded clones.

clone_size: few; j_call: TRBJ2-1; v_call: TRBV5-1; d_call: .; cdr3_aa: CASSLLEGHNEQFF; cdr3_nt: TGCGCCAGCAGCTTACTAGAGGGGCACAATGAGCAGTTCTTC
clone_size: few; j_call: TRBJ2-7; v_call: TRBV4-3; d_call: TRBD1; cdr3_aa: CASSPSPGQGVTYEQYF; cdr3_nt: TGCGCCAGCAGCCCTTCTCCGGGACAGGGGGTAACCTACGAGCAGTACTTC
clone_size: .; j_call: TRBJ2-1; v_call: TRBV6-1; d_call: .; cdr3_aa: CASSPWSSESYNEQFF; cdr3_nt: TGTGCCAGCAGTCCTTGGTCTAGCGAGTCCTACAATGAGCAGTTCTTC
clone_size: .; j_call: TRBJ2-7; v_call: TRBV2; d_call: .; cdr3_aa: CASSFRQASYEQYF; cdr3_nt: TGTGCCAGCAGCTTCCGACAGGCCTCCTACGAGCAGTACTTC
clone_size: few; j_call: TRBJ1-1; v_call: TRBV6-5; d_call: .; cdr3_aa: CASSYSPRGGTEAFF; cdr3_nt: TGTGCCAGCAGTTACTCCCCCCGAGGGGGGACTGAAGCTTTCTTT
clone_size: .; j_call: TRBJ2-7; v_call: TRBV29-1; d_call: TRBD2; cdr3_aa: CSVWGGRGTYEQYF; cdr3_nt: TGCAGCGTTTGGGGGGGTCGGGGAACCTACGAGCAGTACTTC
clone_size: .; j_call: TRBJ1-3; v_call: TRBV7-2; d_call: .; cdr3_aa: CASSLVGTGNTIYF; cdr3_nt: TGTGCCAGCAGCTTAGTTGGGACAGGAAACACCATATATTTT
clone_size: few; j_call: TRBJ2-7; v_call: TRBV5-1; d_call: TRBD1; cdr3_aa: CASSFLQGAGYEQYF; cdr3_nt: TGCGCCAGCAGCTTCCTACAGGGGGCTGGTTACGAGCAGTACTTC
clone_size: few; j_call: TRBJ2-3; v_call: TRBV7-2; d_call: TRBD1; cdr3_aa: CASSPQGAGWGTQYF; cdr3_nt: TGTGCCAGCAGCCCCCAGGGGGCGGGCTGGGGGACGCAGTATTTT
clone_size: few; j_call: TRBJ2-2; v_call: TRBV5-1; d_call: .; cdr3_aa: CASSLLSPNTGELFF; cdr3_nt: TGCGCCAGCAGCTTGCTTTCGCCGAACACCGGGGAGCTGTTTTTT
clone_size: few; j_call: TRBJ1-6; v_call: TRBV9; d_call: TRBD1; cdr3_aa: CASSLDRSLYNSPLHF; cdr3_nt: TGTGCCAGCAGCTTGGACAGGTCCCTTTATAATTCACCCCTCCACTTT
clone_size: .; j_call: TRBJ2-7; v_call: TRBV9; d_call: .; cdr3_aa: CASSVPPEGGEQYF; cdr3_nt: TGTGCCAGCAGCGTACCCCCCGAGGGAGGCGAGCAGTACTTC
clone_size: many; j_call: TRBJ2-2; v_call: TRBV20-1; d_call: .; cdr3_aa: CSASSPLGRGDTGELFF; cdr3_nt: TGCAGTGCTAGTTCCCCCCTTGGTAGGGGAGACACCGGGGAGCTGTTTTTT
clone_size: .; j_call: TRBJ1-2; v_call: TRBV12-3/TRBV12-4; d_call: .; cdr3_aa: CASSLLSPGLYGYTF; cdr3_nt: TGTGCCAGCAGTTTACTATCTCCAGGCCTATATGGCTACACCTTC
clone_size: .; j_call: TRBJ2-3; v_call: TRBV20-1; d_call: .; cdr3_aa: CSARLEVSDTQYF; cdr3_nt: TGCAGTGCCCGACTAGAAGTTTCGGATACGCAGTATTTT
clone_size: .; j_call: TRBJ2-1; v_call: TRBV4-1; d_call: TRBD2; cdr3_aa: CASSHGFPGLAGGLFF; cdr3_nt: TGCGCCAGCAGCCATGGATTCCCGGGACTAGCGGGAGGGCTGTTCTTC
clone_size: .; j_call: TRBJ1-1; v_call: TRBV29-1; d_call: .; cdr3_aa: CSVETANEAFF; cdr3_nt: TGCAGCGTAGAGACAGCGAACGAAGCTTTCTTT
clone_size: many; j_call: TRBJ2-3; v_call: TRBV5-1; d_call: .; cdr3_aa: CASSYQRTEDTQYF; cdr3_nt: TGCGCCAGCAGCTACCAACGCACGGAAGATACGCAGTATTTT
clone_size: many; j_call: TRBJ2-1; v_call: TRBV5-4; d_call: .; cdr3_aa: CASSQDYYNEQFF; cdr3_nt: TGTGCCAGCAGCCAGGACTATTACAATGAGCAGTTCTTC
clone_size: many; j_call: TRBJ2-5; v_call: TRBV28; d_call: .; cdr3_aa: CASSQPNLGHSPAYF; cdr3_nt: TGTGCCAGCAGCCAACCAAACCTGGGACACTCCCCGGCGTACTTC
clone_size: few; j_call: TRBJ2-4; v_call: TRBV6-2/TRBV6-3; d_call: .; cdr3_aa: CASSYVGGGKNIQYF; cdr3_nt: TGTGCCAGCAGTTACGTGGGAGGTGGAAAAAACATTCAGTACTTC
clone_size: few; j_call: TRBJ1-1; v_call: TRBV25-1; d_call: .; cdr3_aa: CASSLGVVTEAFF; cdr3_nt: TGTGCCAGCAGTCTAGGGGTTGTAACTGAAGCTTTCTTT
clone_size: .; j_call: TRBJ2-2; v_call: TRBV4-3; d_call: .; cdr3_aa: CASSLYLRDTSTGELFF; cdr3_nt: TGCGCCAGCAGCCTCTACCTCCGGGACACTTCCACCGGGGAGCTGTTTTTT
clone_size: .; j_call: TRBJ1-5; v_call: TRBV7-2; d_call: .; cdr3_aa: CASSPHPGGTGQPQHF; cdr3_nt: TGTGCCAGCAGCCCCCACCCTGGGGGGACGGGTCAGCCCCAGCATTTT
clone_size: .; j_call: TRBJ2-7; v_call: TRBV27; d_call: .; cdr3_aa: CASSFSGFAYEQYF; cdr3_nt: TGTGCCAGCAGTTTCTCAGGGTTCGCCTACGAGCAGTACTTC
clone_size: .; j_call: TRBJ2-5; v_call: TRBV6-2/TRBV6-3; d_call: TRBD1; cdr3_aa: CASSPWDSQETQYF; cdr3_nt: TGTGCCAGCAGTCCCTGGGACAGCCAAGAGACCCAGTACTTC
clone_size: many; j_call: TRBJ1-5; v_call: TRBV3-1; d_call: .; cdr3_aa: CASSQEFSVSNQPQHF; cdr3_nt: TGTGCCAGCAGCCAAGAATTTTCAGTGAGCAATCAGCCCCAGCATTTT
clone_size: few; j_call: TRBJ2-1; v_call: TRBV7-8; d_call: TRBD2; cdr3_aa: CASSLDGSGAYNEQFF; cdr3_nt: TGTGCCAGCAGCTTAGATGGTAGCGGGGCCTACAATGAGCAGTTCTTC
clone_size: few; j_call: TRBJ1-2; v_call: TRBV7-2; d_call: TRBD1; cdr3_aa: CASSLTARDRASGYTF; cdr3_nt: TGTGCCAGCAGCTTGACGGCTCGGGACAGAGCAAGTGGCTACACCTTC
clone_size: .; j_call: TRBJ2-1; v_call: TRBV5-1; d_call: TRBD1; cdr3_aa: CASSQDRGREQFF; cdr3_nt: TGCGCCAGCAGCCAGGACAGGGGAAGGGAGCAGTTCTTC
clone_size: few; j_call: TRBJ1-4; v_call: TRBV12-5; d_call: .; cdr3_aa: CASGKKTATNEKLFF; cdr3_nt: TGTGCTAGTGGTAAAAAGACGGCAACTAATGAAAAACTGTTTTTT
clone_size: few; j_call: TRBJ2-2; v_call: TRBV5-5; d_call: .; cdr3_aa: CASSTPAGGELFF; cdr3_nt: TGTGCCAGCAGTACCCCAGCAGGCGGGGAGCTGTTTTTT
clone_size: .; j_call: TRBJ1-2; v_call: TRBV29-1; d_call: .; cdr3_aa: CSVAPGYTF; cdr3_nt: TGCAGCGTTGCTCCTGGCTACACCTTC
clone_size: .; j_call: TRBJ1-2; v_call: TRBV18; d_call: TRBD1; cdr3_aa: CASSRTGGGYGYTF; cdr3_nt: TGTGCCAGCTCACGGACAGGGGGAGGCTATGGCTACACCTTC
clone_size: few; j_call: TRBJ2-3; v_call: TRBV6-1; d_call: .; cdr3_aa: CASSDHDYRSTDTQYF; cdr3_nt: TGTGCCAGCAGTGACCATGACTACCGAAGCACAGATACGCAGTATTTT
clone_size: .; j_call: TRBJ2-5; v_call: TRBV7-9; d_call: .; cdr3_aa: CAVQTDEETQYF; cdr3_nt: TGTGCCGTCCAGACTGACGAAGAGACCCAGTACTTC
clone_size: few; j_call: TRBJ2-7; v_call: TRBV29-1; d_call: TRBD1; cdr3_aa: CSVGDSRNYEQYF; cdr3_nt: TGCAGCGTTGGGGACAGCCGTAACTACGAGCAGTACTTC
clone_size: few; j_call: TRBJ2-2; v_call: TRBV7-2; d_call: TRBD2; cdr3_aa: CASSRTSGFTGELFF; cdr3_nt: TGTGCCAGCAGCCGGACTAGCGGGTTCACCGGGGAGCTGTTTTTT
clone_size: .; j_call: TRBJ2-7; v_call: TRBV19; d_call: TRBD2; cdr3_aa: CASSIMSGGPPYEQYF; cdr3_nt: TGTGCCAGTAGTATAATGTCGGGGGGACCTCCCTACGAGCAGTACTTC
clone_size: .; j_call: TRBJ2-6; v_call: TRBV6-2/TRBV6-3; d_call: .; cdr3_aa: CAGSLSGANVLTF; cdr3_nt: TGTGCCGGAAGTCTCTCTGGGGCCAACGTCCTGACTTTC
clone_size: .; j_call: TRBJ2-4; v_call: TRBV25-1; d_call: TRBD1; cdr3_aa: CASSETGAKNIQYF; cdr3_nt: TGTGCCAGCAGTGAGACAGGGGCCAAAAACATTCAGTACTTC
clone_size: .; j_call: TRBJ2-5; v_call: TRBV4-3; d_call: TRBD2; cdr3_aa: CASSQVLGAGGYQETQYF; cdr3_nt: TGCGCCAGCAGCCAAGTTCTTGGGGCGGGAGGGTACCAAGAGACCCAGTACTTC
clone_size: few; j_call: TRBJ2-6; v_call: TRBV4-3; d_call: .; cdr3_aa: CASSQVLERRVGANVLTF; cdr3_nt: TGCGCCAGCAGCCAAGTTCTCGAACGGAGGGTTGGGGCCAACGTCCTGACTTTC
clone_size: once; j_call: TRBJ2-1; v_call: TRBV6-1; d_call: TRBD1; cdr3_aa: CTSTQAGTGAHNEQFF; cdr3_nt: TGTACCAGCACTCAAGCCGGGACAGGGGCCCACAATGAGCAGTTCTTC
clone_size: .; j_call: TRBJ2-3; v_call: TRBV20-1; d_call: TRBD2; cdr3_aa: CSARDLAGELADTQYF; cdr3_nt: TGCAGTGCTCGCGATTTAGCGGGAGAGCTGGCGGATACGCAGTATTTT
clone_size: .; j_call: TRBJ2-1; v_call: TRBV27; d_call: .; cdr3_aa: CASGREHEQFF; cdr3_nt: TGTGCCAGCGGTCGGGAACATGAGCAGTTCTTC
clone_size: .; j_call: TRBJ2-1; v_call: TRBV5-1; d_call: TRBD2; cdr3_aa: CASREGGDYNEQFF; cdr3_nt: TGCGCCAGCCGGGAGGGGGGCGACTACAATGAGCAGTTCTTC
clone_size: .; j_call: TRBJ2-2; v_call: TRBV7-7; d_call: TRBD2; cdr3_aa: CASSAGLAGATGELFF; cdr3_nt: TGTGCCAGCAGCGCCGGACTAGCGGGAGCCACCGGGGAGCTGTTTTTT
clone_size: .; j_call: TRBJ2-1; v_call: TRBV29-1; d_call: TRBD2; cdr3_aa: CSVEGLAGYPYNEQFF; cdr3_nt: TGCAGCGTTGAAGGGCTAGCGGGTTACCCTTACAATGAGCAGTTCTTC